The following is a T cell receptor (beta chain) sequence with its context. The data were taken from a study of cytomegalovirus exposure and HLA in healthy donors. 13 Jbeta primers and 60 Vbeta primers were used for the PCR. Clones were read by immunoSEQ multiplex PCR, and TCRdb kept only the in-frame ones, dropping some. The sample has 55,000 to 65,000 clones, roughly 90% seen once. Trimming left V 4 bases short and J 2 bases short, with 17 bases between. The CDR3 extends over 16 amino acids. Per the germline V gene, CDR1 is MDHEN and CDR2 is SYDVKM. The TCR was taken from a young man in good health and CMV-seropositive. The sequenced sample consisted of PBMCs. This rearrangement joins TRBV28 to TRBJ2-5; perhaps TRBD2 as D (6 bases). DNA of the CDR3: TGTGCCAGCAGTTCGGGACTGCTGGATAGGCAAGAGACCCAGTACTTC. Its protein product is CASSSGLLDRQETQYF.